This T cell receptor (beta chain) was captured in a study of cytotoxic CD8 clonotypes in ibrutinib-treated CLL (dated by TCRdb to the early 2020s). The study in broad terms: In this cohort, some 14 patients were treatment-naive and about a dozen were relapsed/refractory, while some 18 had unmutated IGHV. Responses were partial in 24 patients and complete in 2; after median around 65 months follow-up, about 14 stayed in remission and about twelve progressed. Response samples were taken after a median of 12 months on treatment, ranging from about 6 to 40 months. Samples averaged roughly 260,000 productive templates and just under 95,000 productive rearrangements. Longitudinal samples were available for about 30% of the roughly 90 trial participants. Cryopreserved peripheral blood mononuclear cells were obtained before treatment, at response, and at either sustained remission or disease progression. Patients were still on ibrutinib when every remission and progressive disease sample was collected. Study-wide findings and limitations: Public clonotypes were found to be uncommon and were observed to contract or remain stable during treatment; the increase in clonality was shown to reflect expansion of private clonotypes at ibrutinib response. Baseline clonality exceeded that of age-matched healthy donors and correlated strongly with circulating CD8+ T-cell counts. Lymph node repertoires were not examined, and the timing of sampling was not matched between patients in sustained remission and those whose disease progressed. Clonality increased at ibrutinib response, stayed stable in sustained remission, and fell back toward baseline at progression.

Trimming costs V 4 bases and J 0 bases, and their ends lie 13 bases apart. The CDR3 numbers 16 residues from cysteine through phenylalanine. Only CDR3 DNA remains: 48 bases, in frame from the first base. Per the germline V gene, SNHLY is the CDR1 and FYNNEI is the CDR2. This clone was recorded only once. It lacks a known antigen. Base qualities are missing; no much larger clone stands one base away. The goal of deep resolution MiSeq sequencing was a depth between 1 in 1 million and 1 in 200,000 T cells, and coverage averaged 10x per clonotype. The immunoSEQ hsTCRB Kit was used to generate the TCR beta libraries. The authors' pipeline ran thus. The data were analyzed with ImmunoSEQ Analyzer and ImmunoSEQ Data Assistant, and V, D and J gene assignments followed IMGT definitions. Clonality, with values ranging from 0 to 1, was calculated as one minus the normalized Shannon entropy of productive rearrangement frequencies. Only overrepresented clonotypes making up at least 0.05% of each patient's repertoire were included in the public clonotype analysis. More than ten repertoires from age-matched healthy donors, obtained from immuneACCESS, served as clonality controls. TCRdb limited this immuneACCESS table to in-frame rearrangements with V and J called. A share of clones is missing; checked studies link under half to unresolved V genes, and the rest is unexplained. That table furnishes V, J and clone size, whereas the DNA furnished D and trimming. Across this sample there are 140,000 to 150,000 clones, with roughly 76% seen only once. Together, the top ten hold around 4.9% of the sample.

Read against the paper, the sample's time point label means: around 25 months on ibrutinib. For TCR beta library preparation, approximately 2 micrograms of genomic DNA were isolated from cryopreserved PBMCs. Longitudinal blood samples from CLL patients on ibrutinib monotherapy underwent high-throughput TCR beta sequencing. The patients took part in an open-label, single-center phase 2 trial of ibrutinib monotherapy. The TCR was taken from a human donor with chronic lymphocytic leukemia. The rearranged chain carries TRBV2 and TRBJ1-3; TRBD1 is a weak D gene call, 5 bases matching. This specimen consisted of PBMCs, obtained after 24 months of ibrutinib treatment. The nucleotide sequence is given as TGTGCCAGCAGTGGTGGCAGGGAAAACTCTGGAAACACCATATATTTT. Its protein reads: CASSGGRENSGNTIYF.